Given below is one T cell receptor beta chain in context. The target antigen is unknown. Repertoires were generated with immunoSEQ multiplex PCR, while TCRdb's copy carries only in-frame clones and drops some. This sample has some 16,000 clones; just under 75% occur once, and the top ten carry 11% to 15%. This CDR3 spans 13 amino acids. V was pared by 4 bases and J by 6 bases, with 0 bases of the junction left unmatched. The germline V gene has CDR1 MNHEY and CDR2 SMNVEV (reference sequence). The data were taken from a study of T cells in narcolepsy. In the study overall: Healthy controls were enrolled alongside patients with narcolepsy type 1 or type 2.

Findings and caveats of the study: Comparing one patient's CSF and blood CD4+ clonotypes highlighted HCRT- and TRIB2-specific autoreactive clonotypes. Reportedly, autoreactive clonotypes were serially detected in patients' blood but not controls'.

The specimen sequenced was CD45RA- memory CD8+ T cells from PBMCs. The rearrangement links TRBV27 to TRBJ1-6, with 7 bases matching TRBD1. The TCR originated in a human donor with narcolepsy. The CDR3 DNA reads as TGTGCCAGCAGTTACAGGGGTAATTCACCCCTCCACTTT. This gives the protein CASSYRGNSPLHF.